Included here is one T cell receptor (beta chain) sequence, with context. The sample comes from a study of blood T cell repertoires in COVID-19. The repertoire was sequenced with immunoSEQ multiplex PCR; TCRdb's copy has only in-frame clones and lacks some. The sample includes nearly 300,000 clones, around 85% of them seen just once. Sequencing was carried out using peripheral blood. The clonotype comes from a human donor with COVID-19, enrolled during active disease. The donor label of this sample is uncertain.

The CDR3 nucleotides read TGTGCCAGTAGTGTGGACAGGTCCTATAATTCACCCCTCCACTTT. This sequence encodes CASSVDRSYNSPLHF. The rearrangement joins TRBV19 to TRBJ1-6; TRBD1 agrees at 7 bases. CDR1 LNHDA and CDR2 SQIVND come from the germline V gene (reference sequence). Trimming cost V 5 bases and J 1 base; bases outside gene matches: 2. There are 15 residues in the CDR3.